This entry is about one T cell receptor beta chain. What it binds is unknown. The assay used was immunoSEQ (version v3.0), run at survey level. The table came from immunoSEQ multiplex PCR; TCRdb's copy has only in-frame clones and leaves some out. The profile covers roughly 30,000 clones, with 80% appearing a single time and approximately 7.8% taken by the ten largest. These data originate in a study of long-term antiretroviral therapy in people with HIV. The germline V gene has CDR1 MNHNS and CDR2 SASEGT. V shed 2 bases and J shed 0 bases, with 8 bases lying between them. The CDR3 has 14 amino acids. Findings and caveats of the study: In HIV, the repertoires covered a tighter span of CDR3 lengths than in controls.

The gene calls are TRBV6-1 and TRBJ2-7, with D perhaps matching TRBD1 (5 bases). This clonotype was sampled from a man aged 35-49 years with HIV. The specimen comprised unsorted PBMCs, sampled 0.3 years after starting antiretroviral therapy. CDR3 nucleotide sequence: TGTGCCAGCAGTGAACAGGGTAGCTCCTACGAGCAGTACTTC. Residues: CASSEQGSSYEQYF.